What follows are 30 T cell receptor beta chains derived from one specimen sequenced in a study of cytomegalovirus exposure and HLA in healthy donors. This table comes from immunoSEQ multiplex PCR, and its TCRdb copy is limited to in-frame clones, with some not included. The sample yields roughly 59,000 clones, more than 85% seen once. The sample comprised PBMCs. The source is a man aged 18 to 30 in good health and CMV-seropositive.

This chain links TRBV30 with TRBJ1-3, with unresolved D. The CDR3 loop spans 17 amino acids. Trimming stripped 0 bases from V and 0 bases from J, with 15 bases between. Looked up from germline, CDR1 is GTSNPN and CDR2 is SVGIG (reference sequence). CDR3 coding DNA: TGTGCCTGGAGTGTAGGAGGAGGCCGCTTCTCTGGAAACACCATATATTTT. This encodes CAWSVGGGRFSGNTIYF.

This chain uses TRBV10-3 with TRBJ1-3; D might be TRBD1 (5 bases). Per germline, CDR1 ENHRY and CDR2 SYGVKD. The CDR3 is 14 residues long. V dropped 6 bases and J dropped 4 bases, with 13 bases sitting between them. The CDR3 DNA is TGTGCCATCAGGGCGGAAGGGGCAGGAAACACCATATATTTT. Encoded protein: CAIRAEGAGNTIYF.

The V call is TRBV27, the J call TRBJ2-7, with D unclear. The CDR3 is made up of 16 amino acids. CDR1 and CDR2 (germline): MNHEY, SMNVEV (reference sequence). V was clipped by 1 base and J by 3 bases, with 16 bases between them. The CDR3 is CASSLYPPERSYEQYF. The CDR3 coding sequence is TGTGCCAGCAGTTTATATCCCCCGGAACGGAGCTACGAGCAGTACTTC.

The chain employs TRBV6-5 and TRBJ1-1; D unresolved. Trimming cost V 0 bases and J 1 base, with 6 bases left between them. The germline V gene encodes CDR1 MNHEY and CDR2 SVGAGI. The CDR3 runs 14 residues. CDR3 region: CASSYSAGNTEAFF. The CDR3 DNA reads as TGTGCCAGCAGTTACTCGGCGGGGAACACTGAAGCTTTCTTT.

The CDR3 here is CASSSKTRVPPNEQFF. Written as DNA, the CDR3 is TGTGCCAGCAGCTCAAAAACCAGGGTTCCCCCCAATGAGCAGTTCTTC. The chain joins TRBV7-3 to TRBJ2-1, with D perhaps TRBD1 (5 bases). The CDR3 extends over 16 amino acids. CDR1 and CDR2 (germline): SGHTA, FQGTGA. V was cut by 4 bases and J by 6 bases, with 19 bases left in between. The full variable domain, completed using reference TRBV7-3 and TRBJ2-1, is GAGVSQTPSNKVTEKGKYVELRCDPISGHTALYWYRQSLGQGPEFLIYFQGTGAADDSGLPNDRFFAVRPEGSVSTLKIQRTERGDSAVYLCASSSKTRVPPNEQFFGPGTRLTVL.

V usage is TRBV5-1 and J usage is TRBJ1-4; no reliable D call. Trimming took 1 base from V and 4 from J, leaving 8 bases between them. The CDR3 covers 14 residues. Germline V lookup: CDR1 SGHRS, CDR2 YFSETQ. The CDR3 protein is CASSLMRSNEKLFF. The CDR3 coding sequence is TGCGCCAGCAGCTTGATGCGGAGTAATGAAAAACTGTTTTTT.

This chain's CDR3 is CASSLLAGTEAFF. CDR3 nucleotide sequence: TGTGCCAGCAGTCTTCTTGCAGGCACTGAAGCTTTCTTT. The chain couples TRBV6-5 to TRBJ1-1; the D is unclear. The germline gives CDR1 MNHEY, CDR2 SVGAGI. Between the trimmed V and J ends, which lost 5 bases and 4 bases, there was a span of 11 bases. CDR3 length equals 13 residues.

This rearrangement joins TRBV6-1 to TRBJ2-1; 9 nucleotides align to TRBD1. Germline V CDR1 and CDR2: MNHNS, SASEGT. The CDR3 extends over 15 amino acids. Trimming cost V 6 bases and J 8 bases; bases outside gene matches: 11. The CDR3 protein is CASSSGTGNADEQFF. CDR3 nucleotides: TGTGCCAGCAGCTCCGGGACAGGGAATGCGGATGAGCAGTTCTTC.

The chain employs TRBV25-1 and TRBJ2-2; 12 bases map to TRBD1. V lost 1 base, J lost 3 bases, and 0 bases stayed unmatched. The CDR3 sequence is 16 residues long. CDR1 and CDR2 (germline): MGHDK, SYGVNS. CDR3 DNA: TGTGCCAGCAGTGAATGGGACAGGGGGCACACCGGGGAGCTGTTTTTT. Its translation: CASSEWDRGHTGELFF.

The chain employs TRBV5-8 and TRBJ2-3; 8 bases line up with TRBD2. The CDR3 contains 14 residues. Trimming cost V 4 bases and J 7 bases; bases outside gene matches: 8. Looked up from germline, CDR1 is SGHTS and CDR2 is YDEGEE. The CDR3, as DNA: TGTGCCAGCAGCGAATCGACTAGCGAGCATACGCAGTATTTT. Amino acid sequence: CASSESTSEHTQYF. Combining the CDR3 with reference TRBV5-8 and TRBJ2-3 gives the whole variable domain EAGVTQSPTHLIKTRGQQATLRCSPISGHTSVYWYQQALGLGLQFLLWYDEGEERNRGNFPPRFSGRQFPNYSSELNVNALELEDSALYLCASSESTSEHTQYFGPGTRLTVL.

This clone was observed a single time. The V gene is TRBV6-1, the J gene TRBJ2-7; 12 bases agree with TRBD2. J lost 1 base, V lost 5 bases, and 3 bases had no gene match. Germline V gene data show CDR1 as MNHNS and CDR2 as SASEGT. There are 15 residues in the CDR3. CDR3 loop: CASSPTSGRSYEQYF. CDR3 in DNA: TGTGCCAGCAGTCCAACTAGCGGGAGGTCCTACGAGCAGTACTTC.

This rearrangement joins TRBV6-5 to TRBJ2-2; 7 positions match TRBD1. The V segment lost 5 bases and the J segment 4 bases; nucleotides outside the gene matches: 7. Germline V CDR1 and CDR2: MNHEY, SVGAGI. The CDR3 runs to 15 residues. The CDR3: CASSQDRLPTGELFF. For the CDR3, the DNA is TGTGCCAGCAGTCAGGACAGGTTGCCCACCGGGGAGCTGTTTTTT.

The gene calls are TRBV15 and TRBJ2-7; TRBD2 aligns across 8 bases. Germline CDR1 is LNHNV and CDR2 is YYDKDF (reference sequence). This CDR3 spans 15 amino acids. With 1 base clipped from V and 4 bases from J, the junction kept 6 bases outside the gene matches. The CDR3 loop is CATSRVLTGGYEQYF. The CDR3 DNA reads as TGTGCCACCAGCAGAGTTCTCACGGGAGGGTACGAGCAGTACTTC.

This chain connects TRBV5-1 to TRBJ2-3, with D tentatively TRBD2 (5 bases). This CDR3 is 16 amino acids long. Germline CDR1 is SGHRS and CDR2 is YFSETQ. The ends were cut back, 4 bases at V and 3 bases at J, with 18 bases in the middle. The CDR3 region is CASSRSLPGRTDTQYF. As DNA, the CDR3 is TGCGCCAGCAGCCGCTCCTTACCGGGAAGAACAGATACGCAGTATTTT.

DNA for the CDR3: TGTGCCAGCAAAAGACAGAGTACTAACTACGAGCAGTACTTC. Amino acids: CASKRQSTNYEQYF. V and J are TRBV7-2 and TRBJ2-7; maybe TRBD1 (5 bases). The CDR3 is 14 amino acids. Germline CDR1 is SGHTA and CDR2 is FQGNSA. V was trimmed by 7 bases and J by 3 bases, leaving 16 bases between them.

The rearrangement links TRBV19 to TRBJ2-2; D possibly corresponds to TRBD1 (6 bases). V lost 3 bases, J lost 5 bases, and 16 bases lay in between. CDR1 and CDR2 from the germline V gene are LNHDA and SQIVND (reference sequence). This CDR3 region has 16 residues. This chain's CDR3 is CASSMRWQGWTGELFF. The DNA for the CDR3 is TGTGCCAGTAGTATGAGGTGGCAGGGGTGGACCGGGGAGCTGTTTTTT.

Details on this clone: The junction does not match germline at one end; this may be a read error. J is TRBJ2-7 and V is TRBV7-7; D is perhaps TRBD1 (6 bases). This CDR3 is 13 amino acids long. Germline assignment: CDR1 SSHAT and CDR2 FNYEAQ (reference sequence). The DNA of the CDR3 is TGTGCTAGCAGCCCTGACAGGTCCTACGAGCAGTACTTC. Translated, it gives CASSPDRSYEQYF.

The chain recombines TRBV28 with TRBJ2-4; weak D call: TRBD1 (6 bases). Germline CDR1 and CDR2: MDHEN and SYDVKM. Trimming removed 3 bases at V and 9 bases at J, with 12 bases between. This CDR3 comprises 13 residues. CDR3 protein: CASSFTRGSIQYF. CDR3 nucleotides: TGTGCCAGCAGTTTCACCAGGGGTTCCATTCAGTACTTC.

This clone was detected only once. V is TRBV29-1 and J is TRBJ2-1; 7 nucleotides align to TRBD2. Germline CDR1 and CDR2: SQVTM and ANQGSEA. The CDR3 has 14 residues. The V gene end was trimmed by 4 bases and the J gene end by 7 bases; junction bases not matched to a gene: 10. The CDR3 nucleotides read TGCAGCGTTGGGAGGGGCGGGAGCGGTAATGAGCAGTTCTTC. Its translation is CSVGRGGSGNEQFF.

The chain links TRBV19 to TRBJ1-1; the D gene is possibly TRBD1 (5 bases). The germline V gene encodes CDR1 LNHDA and CDR2 SQIVND (reference sequence). Between the trimmed V and J ends, which lost 3 bases and 5 bases, there was a span of 19 bases. This CDR3 contains 16 residues. CDR3 nucleotides: TGTGCCAGTAGTATCGGAAGGGGCCTCCGGGGGACTGAAGCTTTCTTT. It specifies CASSIGRGLRGTEAFF.

V usage is TRBV11-3 and J usage is TRBJ2-1; 9 bases are a match to TRBD1. The trim removed 4 bases at V and 7 bases at J, leaving 8 bases unmatched. The CDR3 sequence is 15 residues long. Germline assignment: CDR1 SGHNT and CDR2 YENEEA. CDR3 DNA: TGTGCCAGCAGCTGGGGACAGGGTTCTACAAATGAGCAGTTCTTC. Translation: CASSWGQGSTNEQFF. Variable domain in full (rest from reference TRBV11-3 and TRBJ2-1): EAGVVQSPRYKIIEKKQPVAFWCNPISGHNTLYWYLQNLGQGPELLIRYENEEAVDDSQLPKDRFSAERLKGVDSTLKIQPAELGDSAVYLCASSWGQGSTNEQFFGPGTRLTVL.

The rearrangement joins TRBV29-1 to TRBJ2-1; 7 bases match TRBD1. The CDR3 has 13 amino acids. The junction had 8 bases not matched to a gene; V was cut back by 7 bases and J by 5 bases. Germline assignment: CDR1 SQVTM and CDR2 ANQGSEA. DNA of the CDR3: TGCAGCGGGAGTCGACAGGGAAACAATGAGCAGTTCTTC. It specifies CSGSRQGNNEQFF.

This rearrangement joins TRBV2 to TRBJ1-2, with 7 bases identical to TRBD1. This CDR3 contains 13 residues. V was pared by 9 bases and J by 4 bases, with 8 bases of the junction left unmatched. From germline, CDR1 is SNHLY and CDR2 FYNNEI. In nucleotides, the CDR3 is TGTGCCAGGGGACAGCCCCCTTCCTATGGCTACACCTTC. Its translation is CARGQPPSYGYTF.

The V and J genes are TRBV2 and TRBJ1-2; 8 bases map to TRBD1. The CDR3 is made up of 14 amino acids. From germline, CDR1 is SNHLY and CDR2 FYNNEI. With 6 bases clipped from V and 6 bases from J, the junction kept 9 bases outside the gene matches. The DNA of the CDR3 is TGTGCCAGCAGGGATAGACAGGGGTGGCATGGCTACACCTTC. Translating it yields CASRDRQGWHGYTF. The full variable domain, in which reference TRBV2 and TRBJ1-2 provide the parts outside the CDR3, is EPEVTQTPSHQVTQMGQEVILRCVPISNHLYFYWYRQILGQKVEFLVSFYNNEISEKSEIFDDQFSVERPDGSNFTLKIRSTKLEDSAMYFCASRDRQGWHGYTFGSGTRLTVV.

This clone appeared a single time. The V call is TRBV6-5, the J call TRBJ1-1, with D possibly being TRBD1 (5 bases). The CDR3 is 13 residues long. Germline CDR1 reads MNHEY; CDR2 reads SVGAGI. The V gene lost 6 bases and the J gene lost 10 bases, with 18 bases spanning the gap. CDR3 coding DNA: TGTGCCAGCAGCACTACACAGGTCTATGGAGCTTTCTTT. Translated, it gives CASSTTQVYGAFF.

V is TRBV28 and J is TRBJ1-2; TRBD1 matches 10 bases. Germline V gene lookup returns CDR1 MDHEN and CDR2 SYDVKM. This CDR3 contains 18 residues. The junction had 13 bases not matched to a gene; V was cut back by 6 bases and J by 0 bases. CDR3 sequence reads: CASSPRQGARPANYGYTF. For the CDR3, the DNA is TGTGCCAGCAGCCCACGACAGGGGGCTCGGCCCGCTAACTATGGCTACACCTTC.

The chain has TRBV25-1 and TRBJ2-5; D ambiguous. CDR3 size: 14 residues. Germline V gene lookup returns CDR1 MGHDK and CDR2 SYGVNS. With 2 bases removed from V and 3 bases from J, the gap between germline ends came to 10 bases. CDR3 in DNA: TGTGCCAGCAGTGAAGGTAGTATGGAAGAGACCCAGTACTTC. Translating gives CASSEGSMEETQYF.

The chain is built from TRBV14 and TRBJ2-1; D is ambiguous. The CDR3 consists of 11 residues. Germline assignment: CDR1 SGHDN and CDR2 FVKESK. Trimming cost V 6 bases and J 8 bases, with 8 bases left between them. The CDR3 loop reads CASSLFYEQFF. CDR3 DNA sequence: TGTGCCAGCAGTCTCTTTTATGAGCAGTTCTTC.

The rearrangement links TRBV5-1 to TRBJ1-4; D possibly corresponds to TRBD1 (5 bases). There are 14 residues in the CDR3. V was clipped by 0 bases and J by 2 bases, with 5 bases between them. The germline V gene has CDR1 SGHRS and CDR2 YFSETQ. The CDR3 DNA reads TGCGCCAGCAGCTTGGAGGGGACTAATGAAAAACTGTTTTTT. The encoded protein is CASSLEGTNEKLFF. Filled out from reference TRBV5-1 and TRBJ1-4, the complete variable domain reads KAGVTQTPRYLIKTRGQQVTLSCSPISGHRSVSWYQQTPGQGLQFLFEYFSETQRNKGNFPGRFSGRQFSNSRSEMNVSTLELGDSALYLCASSLEGTNEKLFFGSGTQLSVL.

The chain carries TRBV6-1 and TRBJ1-1; 9 nucleotides agree with TRBD1. This CDR3 is 13 amino acids long. V gave up 8 bases and J gave up 4 bases; unmatched junction bases: 5. Germline V CDR1 and CDR2: MNHNS, SASEGT. In DNA, the CDR3 is TGTGCCAGCGGGACAGGGATAGTCACTGAAGCTTTCTTT. This translates into CASGTGIVTEAFF.